These T cell receptor beta chains were read from a single sample in a study of cytomegalovirus exposure and HLA in healthy donors. TCRdb keeps only in-frame clones here, not all; method: immunoSEQ multiplex PCR. The sample records about 110,000 clones, roughly 70% being singletons. Source material: PBMCs. The source is a woman aged 25 to 39 in good health and CMV-seronegative. Each CDR3 is given with its conserved first and last residue. The order of the fields is V gene, D gene, J gene, clone size, CDR3 protein, CDR3 DNA. D genes are given only for firm matches. Size tells how often a clone was seen (once, few, many) or the class of an expanded clone, and some rows leave it out.

>TRBV28|.|TRBJ1-4|.
CASGGYINEKLFF
TGTGCCAGCGGCGGATACATCAATGAAAAACTGTTTTTT
>TRBV18|.|TRBJ1-2|.
CASSPYGTDYGYTF
TGTGCCAGCTCACCATACGGGACTGACTATGGCTACACCTTC
>TRBV7-7|.|TRBJ2-5|.
CASSLAGVGETQYF
TGTGCCAGCAGCTTAGCCGGGGTCGGGGAGACCCAGTACTTC
>TRBV6-5|TRBD1|TRBJ1-1|few
CASSPRQGEAFF
TGTGCCAGCAGTCCCAGACAGGGTGAAGCTTTCTTT
>TRBV5-1|.|TRBJ2-7|.
CASSLSPGVSYEQYF
TGCGCCAGCAGCTTGTCCCCGGGAGTGTCCTACGAGCAGTACTTC
>TRBV10-2|.|TRBJ1-2|.
CASSESWISLDYGYTF
TGCGCCAGCAGTGAGAGTTGGATTTCGCTAGACTATGGCTACACCTTC
>TRBV5-1|.|TRBJ2-2|.
CASSGGAWTGELFF
TGCGCCAGCAGTGGGGGGGCGTGGACCGGGGAGCTGTTTTTT
>TRBV4-2|.|TRBJ1-4|.
CASSRRITGSTNEKLFF
TGTGCCAGCAGCCGCCGGATAACAGGTTCCACTAATGAAAAACTGTTTTTT
>TRBV30|TRBD2|TRBJ2-7|.
CAWSVRLATSSYEQYF
TGTGCCTGGAGTGTACGACTAGCGACGAGCTCCTACGAGCAGTACTTC
>TRBV15|TRBD1|TRBJ1-4|.
CATLTGDEKLFF
TGTGCCACCCTGACAGGGGATGAAAAACTGTTTTTT
>TRBV6-5|TRBD1|TRBJ2-7|.
CASSYSGGLPYEQYF
TGTGCCAGCAGTTACTCAGGGGGCTTACCCTACGAGCAGTACTTC
>TRBV5-6|.|TRBJ1-2|.
CASSPGHPNYGYTF
TGTGCCAGCAGTCCGGGACACCCTAACTATGGCTACACCTTC
>TRBV27|TRBD1|TRBJ1-2|.
CASSFQMGQGYYGYTF
TGTGCCAGCAGTTTTCAAATGGGACAGGGGTACTATGGCTACACCTTC
>TRBV27|.|TRBJ2-1|.
CASSLQGGSYNEQFF
TGTGCCAGCAGCCTACAGGGTGGCTCCTACAATGAGCAGTTCTTC
>TRBV2|.|TRBJ1-1|.
CASRVTVSRTEAFF
TGTGCCAGCAGAGTGACAGTAAGTCGGACTGAAGCTTTCTTT
>TRBV18|.|TRBJ1-2|few
CASSPRRDSGYTF
TGTGCCAGCTCACCAAGGAGGGACTCGGGCTACACCTTC
>TRBV9|.|TRBJ1-1|once
CASSGAGGEAFF
TGTGCCAGCAGCGGAGCCGGGGGTGAAGCTTTCTTT
>TRBV7-9|.|TRBJ1-1|.
CASTPSRGKAFF
TGTGCCAGCACCCCATCGCGGGGGAAAGCTTTCTTT
>TRBV7-7|.|TRBJ2-7|.
CASSPTEDSYEQYF
TGTGCCAGCAGCCCGACGGAGGATTCCTACGAGCAGTACTTC
>TRBV6-1|.|TRBJ1-1|.
CASSTQGNTEAFF
TGTGCCAGCAGTACGCAGGGTAACACTGAAGCTTTCTTT
>TRBV6-6|TRBD1|TRBJ1-2|.
CASRGGTLSGYTF
TGTGCCAGCAGAGGGGGCACCTTATCTGGCTACACCTTC
>TRBV4-1|.|TRBJ2-1|.
CASGPFANEQFF
TGCGCCAGCGGGCCTTTTGCCAATGAGCAGTTCTTC
>TRBV2|.|TRBJ1-1|many
CATHPPGNTEAFF
TGTGCCACCCACCCTCCGGGAAACACTGAAGCTTTCTTT
>TRBV5-4|TRBD2|TRBJ2-7|.
CASSSLAGASYEQYF
TGTGCCAGCAGCTCTCTAGCGGGAGCCTCCTACGAGCAGTACTTC
>TRBV5-4|.|TRBJ1-1|once
CASSLVAYDTEAFF
TGTGCCAGCAGCTTGGTTGCGTATGACACTGAAGCTTTCTTT
>TRBV6-5|TRBD2|TRBJ2-3|.
CASSYTGGPTDTQYF
TGTGCCAGCAGTTATACGGGGGGACCCACAGATACGCAGTATTTT
>TRBV5-1|TRBD1|TRBJ2-1|few
CASSTTGGHYNEQFF
TGCGCCAGCAGCACTACAGGGGGCCACTACAATGAGCAGTTCTTC
>TRBV29-1|TRBD2|TRBJ2-1|.
CSVEVIAGVNEQFF
TGCAGCGTTGAAGTAATAGCGGGAGTCAATGAGCAGTTCTTC
>TRBV7-2|.|TRBJ1-2|.
CASSLMQGTGYTF
TGTGCCAGCAGCTTGATGCAGGGTACTGGCTACACCTTC
>TRBV30|.|TRBJ2-1|.
CAWDTGIDNEQFF
TGTGCCTGGGACACAGGGATCGACAATGAGCAGTTCTTC
>TRBV2|TRBD1|TRBJ1-1|.
CASSGQGSTEAFF
TGTGCCAGCTCAGGACAGGGGAGCACTGAAGCTTTCTTT
>TRBV6-1|.|TRBJ1-1|.
CASREPGEAFF
TGTGCCAGCCGAGAGCCGGGTGAAGCTTTCTTT
>TRBV4-3|.|TRBJ2-5|.
CASSPRPAAGTPETQYF
TGCGCCAGCAGCCCCCGTCCCGCGGCAGGGACTCCAGAGACCCAGTACTTC
>TRBV6-6|.|TRBJ1-5|once
CASSYVAGDSNQPQHF
TGTGCCAGCAGTTACGTCGCGGGGGATAGCAATCAGCCCCAGCATTTT
>TRBV19|.|TRBJ1-2|.
CASSAGRINYGYTF
TGTGCCAGTAGCGCGGGACGGATTAACTATGGCTACACCTTC
>TRBV6-5|.|TRBJ1-6|.
CASRPGDGYNSPLHF
TGTGCCAGCAGACCAGGGGACGGGTATAATTCACCCCTCCACTTT
>TRBV6-6|.|TRBJ1-2|.
CAVSGEGYTF
TGTGCCGTATCAGGGGAAGGCTACACCTTC
>TRBV27|.|TRBJ1-6|.
CASSLTDGGSPLHF
TGTGCCAGCAGTTTGACAGATGGCGGTTCACCCCTCCACTTT
>TRBV30|.|TRBJ2-7|medium-sized
CAWSATVGTSEGQYF
TGTGCCTGGAGTGCTACAGTGGGGACTTCGGAGGGGCAGTACTTC
>TRBV29-1|.|TRBJ1-1|.
CSVRGGTTQGTEAFF
TGCAGCGTTCGGGGGGGAACAACTCAAGGCACTGAAGCTTTCTTT
>TRBV5-1|TRBD1|TRBJ1-1|.
CASSPKIPGTGGGPNTEAFF
TGCGCCAGCAGCCCAAAGATACCGGGAACAGGGGGCGGACCGAACACTGAAGCTTTCTTT